The 18 T cell receptor beta chains given below trace back to one sample, sequenced in a study of shared clonotypes between healthy human individuals. Sequenced by immunoSEQ multiplex PCR; TCRdb stores in-frame clones only, minus some. The sample contains fewer than 600,000 clones, 79% of which appear only once. The sample comprised PBMCs. These receptors all come from a woman aged 40 to 50 in good health. Some clones in this sample may be carry-over from other donors' samples.

The CDR3 DNA is TGTGCCAGCAGCTCAAACAGGGGGCGGGGCACTGAAGCTTTCTTT. This translates into CASSSNRGRGTEAFF. The V gene is TRBV13, the J gene TRBJ1-1, with 9 bases lining up with TRBD1. V shed 4 bases, J shed 4 bases, and the junction held 7 bases outside the gene matches. This CDR3 spans 15 amino acids. The V gene's germline CDR1 is PRHDT and CDR2 FYEKMQ (reference sequence).

This clone was picked up a small number of times. The chain has TRBV4-1 and TRBJ2-7, with 8 positions matching TRBD1. V was clipped by 6 bases and J by 5 bases; unmatched bases: 6. Germline CDR1 is MGHRA and CDR2 is YSYEKL. The CDR3 extends over 13 amino acids. DNA for the CDR3: TGCGCCAGCAGACGGACAGGGAAAGACGAGCAGTACTTC. Translated, it gives CASRRTGKDEQYF.

The chain joins TRBV5-1 to TRBJ2-1, with D tentatively TRBD1 (6 bases). The length of the CDR3 is 15 residues. The germline V gene encodes CDR1 SGHRS and CDR2 YFSETQ. The V and J ends lost 1 base and 0 bases respectively, with 8 bases between them. CDR3 in DNA: TGCGCCAGCAGCTTGACAGGGCGCTCCTACAATGAGCAGTTCTTC. This sequence encodes CASSLTGRSYNEQFF.

The chain combines TRBV30 with TRBJ1-2, with D perhaps TRBD1 (5 bases). Germline CDR1 is GTSNPN and CDR2 is SVGIG (reference sequence). The CDR3 length is 13 residues. The V gene lost 0 bases and the J gene lost 8 bases, with 13 bases spanning the gap. The CDR3: CAWSVGGEGGYTF. The CDR3 nucleotides read TGTGCCTGGAGTGTAGGAGGGGAGGGAGGCTACACCTTC.

The chain uses TRBV5-5 and TRBJ2-7, with TRBD1 matching 7 bases. J lost 7 bases, V lost 0 bases, and 13 bases had no gene match. CDR3 length: 16 amino acids. Germline V gene lookup returns CDR1 SGHKS and CDR2 YYEKEE (reference sequence). CDR3 residues: CASSLVPGQRPSEQYF. The CDR3 coding sequence is TGTGCCAGCAGCTTGGTTCCGGGACAGCGTCCCTCTGAGCAGTACTTC.

The chain recombines TRBV5-1 with TRBJ2-5; no reliable D call. Germline assignment: CDR1 SGHRS and CDR2 YFSETQ. This CDR3 is built from 12 residues. The V end was cut by 0 bases, the J end by 4 bases, with 4 bases between. CDR3 protein: CASSLAAETQYF. Written as DNA, the CDR3 is TGCGCCAGCAGCTTGGCCGCAGAGACCCAGTACTTC.

The chain couples TRBV27 to TRBJ2-2, with D unresolved. Per the germline V gene, CDR1 is MNHEY and CDR2 is SMNVEV (reference sequence). The germline V and J ends were trimmed by 2 bases and 2 bases, with 6 bases remaining between them. The CDR3 is 14 amino acids. The CDR3 DNA reads as TGTGCCAGCAGTTTAGTAGCAAACACCGGGGAGCTGTTTTTT. This encodes CASSLVANTGELFF.

The chain uses TRBV23-1 and TRBJ2-3; D could derive from TRBD1 or TRBD2 (6 bases each). TRBV23-1 is flagged as an ORF with uncertain function. With 11 bases removed from V and 5 bases from J, the gap between germline ends came to 11 bases. CDR3 length equals 11 residues. The chain's CDR3 is CAPEGEDTQYF. The DNA of the CDR3 is TGCGCCCCGGAGGGGGAAGATACGCAGTATTTT.

V is TRBV4-2 and J is TRBJ1-1, with D perhaps matching TRBD1 (5 bases). The CDR3 is 15 amino acids. V lost 5 bases, J lost 4 bases, and 17 bases lay in between. The germline V gene encodes CDR1 LGHNA and CDR2 YNFKEQ. This CDR3 is CASSSSRRATTEAFF. DNA of the CDR3: TGTGCCAGCAGCTCCTCCCGCAGGGCGACCACTGAAGCTTTCTTT.

The chain is built from TRBV7-2 and TRBJ2-7; D unclear. Germline CDR1 reads SGHTA; CDR2 reads FQGNSA. V lost 5 bases and J lost 2, with 16 bases in between. CDR3 length: 15 amino acids. The CDR3 loop is CASSVNWVSTYEQYF. The CDR3 DNA follows: TGTGCCAGCAGCGTAAACTGGGTCTCAACCTACGAGCAGTACTTC.

The CDR3 region is CAWDTLAASSYNEQFF. Here the CDR3 DNA reads TGTGCCTGGGACACTTTAGCGGCCTCCTCCTACAATGAGCAGTTCTTC. The chain carries TRBV30 and TRBJ2-1; D perhaps matches TRBD2 (6 bases). CDR1 is GTSNPN, CDR2 SVGIG, per germline (reference sequence). Trimming removed 5 bases at V and 0 bases at J, with 17 bases between. The length of the CDR3 is 16 residues.

This sequence joins TRBV5-4 and TRBJ2-2, with 11 bases aligning to TRBD1. Trimming took 4 bases from V and 6 from J; bases not matched to a gene: 5. The germline gives CDR1 SGHNT, CDR2 YYREEE (reference sequence). The CDR3 is made up of 15 amino acids. This CDR3 reads CASSGGQGGSGELFF. The CDR3 DNA follows: TGTGCCAGCAGCGGGGGACAGGGGGGTTCCGGGGAGCTGTTTTTT.

This clone was seen more than once but under ten times. The chain carries TRBV7-2 and TRBJ1-1, with unresolved D. CDR3 length equals 12 residues. Per the germline V gene, CDR1 is SGHTA and CDR2 is FQGNSA. V was shortened by 5 bases and J by 8 bases, with 12 bases between the two germline ends. CDR3 nucleotides: TGTGCCAGCAGCACCGGTTGGAGCGAAGCTTTCTTT. It is translated as CASSTGWSEAFF.

The chain is built from TRBV9 and TRBJ2-3; D may be TRBD1 (6 bases). The CDR3 is made up of 14 amino acids. Trimming shortened V by 4 bases and J by 2 bases, and 11 bases separated the two germline ends. CDR1 is SGDLS and CDR2 is YYNGEE in the germline V gene. The CDR3 DNA follows: TGTGCCAGCAGCAGACAGGCGGACACAGATACGCAGTATTTT. Amino acids: CASSRQADTDTQYF.

In its sample, this clone was seen a few times. The chain has TRBV11-1 and TRBJ2-1; TRBD2 matches at 8 bases. Germline V gene data show CDR1 as SGHAT and CDR2 as FQDESV (reference sequence). CDR3 size: 17 residues. Trimming removed 1 base from V and 4 bases from J; junction bases left unmatched: 9. CDR3 amino acids: CASSLDYAAGAYNEQFF. In nucleotides, the CDR3 is TGTGCCAGCAGCTTAGATTATGCAGCGGGAGCATACAATGAGCAGTTCTTC.

In its sample, this clone was seen many times. The V gene is TRBV10-3, the J gene TRBJ2-1, with D hard to call. The CDR3 extends over 14 amino acids. Germline assignment: CDR1 ENHRY and CDR2 SYGVKD. V lost 0 bases to trimming and J lost 6 bases, with 9 bases between them. The CDR3 spells CAISESGHGNEQFF. CDR3 bases: TGTGCCATCAGTGAGTCCGGCCACGGCAATGAGCAGTTCTTC.

This chain connects TRBV11-2 to TRBJ2-6, with D possibly being TRBD2 (7 bases). CDR1 is SGHAT, CDR2 FQNNGV, per germline. CDR3 length: 16 amino acids. V lost 7 bases to trimming and J lost 4 bases, with 17 bases between them. In nucleotides, the CDR3 is TGTGCCAGCAATCTCGCCGGGGGGCCCGGGGCCAACGTCCTGACTTTC. It is translated as CASNLAGGPGANVLTF.

V gene TRBV7-3 combines with J gene TRBJ2-1, with a tentative D call TRBD2 (6 bases). Trimming took off 2 bases at V and 9 bases at J, with 11 bases between the two ends. This CDR3 is 13 amino acids long. Per the germline V gene, CDR1 is SGHTA and CDR2 is FQGTGA. The CDR3 sequence: CASSLPGGSEQFF. The CDR3 region has the DNA TGTGCCAGCAGCTTACCCGGGGGATCTGAGCAGTTCTTC.